This T cell receptor beta chain was sequenced during a study of blood T cell repertoires in COVID-19 (dated by TCRdb to the early 2020s). Broadly, across the study: Collaborator samples came from the United States, Italy and Spain and covered acute and convalescent phases of COVID-19. The material from the prospective study consisted of cDNA or gDNA derived from T cells, B-cell-depleted T cells, or PBMCs. The dataset comprised deeply sampled blood TCRbeta repertoires from subjects exposed to, actively infected with, or recovered from COVID-19. The repertoires were released in a freely available public database meant as a resource for research on the immune response to SARS-CoV-2. Samples came from the ongoing ImmuneRACE study (first 160 participants) plus 1,254 subjects from 6 global collaborators. The sample metadata nearly always contained a de-identified subject ID, COVID-19 status, age in years and sex. Where available, HLA class I and class II types were taken from metadata supplied by the sample provider and were not determined by assay-based typing. Findings and caveats that apply to the study as a whole: The quantity of clinical and demographic metadata differed by source and by participant and was supplied without curation.

TCRbeta CDR3 regions were amplified from genomic DNA using the immunoSEQ Assay, a bias-controlled multiplex PCR. As for the authors' bioinformatics: Within the assay, amplification of reference gene primers was used to estimate how many nucleated cells each sample contained. To quantify the absolute abundance of each unique TCRbeta CDR3 rearrangement, sequence reads were collapsed and filtered. For each sample, productive Simpson clonality was calculated as the square root of Simpson's diversity index over productive rearrangements. Drawn from immuneACCESS, this table holds only the in-frame rearrangements with V and J called that TCRdb kept. Clones are partly lost; checked studies trace under half to an unresolved V gene and leave the rest unexplained. V and J calls plus clone size are reproduced from that table; the DNA served to infer D and trimming. For this sample there are some 360,000 clones; roughly 86% appear just once. The ten largest clones add up to over 0.9% of the sample.

Here V drops 2 bases and J drops 3 bases, and the junction holds 4 bases not matched to any gene. From the germline V gene, CDR1 is SGHTA and CDR2 is FQGTGA. Measured from the cysteine to the phenylalanine, the CDR3 is 15 residues long. The only DNA kept is the CDR3, 45 bases in frame from the first base. Participants in the prospective study were enrolled through a virtual design, were aged roughly 18 to 90 years, and lived in 20 to 30 United States geographic areas. In the prospective study, participants were assigned to cohorts based on the clinical history participants reported in a screening survey and a study questionnaire. Exposed participants had been in contact, within 2 weeks of entering the study, with a person who had a PCR-confirmed or clinician-diagnosed case of COVID-19. In the prospective study, mobile phlebotomists collected whole blood, serum and a nasopharyngeal or oropharyngeal swab from each participant. Prospective study participants could optionally give additional blood draws and questionnaires over an approximately two-month period. Blood samples from the prospective study were shipped frozen or at room temperature prior to DNA extraction.

Concerning this clone itself: The specificity of this receptor is unknown. The sample holds no much larger clone one base away, and base qualities are not on file.

The sequence links TRBV7-3 to TRBJ2-3; 8 central nucleotides agree with TRBD2. This receptor was taken from a woman in her thirties who had been exposed to COVID-19. What was sequenced was PBMCs or T cells enriched from blood (not recorded which). In nucleotides, the sequence is TGTGCCAGCAGCTTATTACCTAGCGGGACAGATACGCAGTATTTT. It translates as CASSLLPSGTDTQYF.